These T cell receptor beta chains were read from a single sample in a study of cytomegalovirus exposure and HLA in healthy donors. Using immunoSEQ multiplex PCR, the repertoire was profiled, and TCRdb retains in-frame clones only, with some absent. The top ten hold about 5.7% of the sample, which has 90,000 to 120,000 clones, over 9.5% seen once. Sequencing used PBMCs. The receptors were sampled from a man in his forties in good health and CMV-seropositive. The CDR3 runs from the conserved cysteine through the conserved F or W. D genes are given only for firm matches. Only some rows state a clone size, as once, few, many or a class for expanded clones.

j_gene: TRBJ2-1
v_gene: TRBV29-1
abundance: few
d_gene: TRBD1
CDR3aa: CSVEMDRGRRSNEQFF
CDR3nt: TGCAGCGTTGAGATGGACAGGGGGCGACGATCCAATGAGCAGTTCTTC

j_gene: TRBJ1-1
v_gene: TRBV11-1
abundance: few
d_gene: -
CDR3aa: CASSPTGGFTEAFF
CDR3nt: TGTGCCAGCAGCCCTACGGGGGGCTTTACTGAAGCTTTCTTT

j_gene: TRBJ1-6
v_gene: TRBV6-6
abundance: few
d_gene: -
CDR3aa: CAITGLSNSPLHF
CDR3nt: TGTGCCATCACGGGACTCTCGAATTCACCCCTCCACTTT

j_gene: TRBJ2-1
v_gene: TRBV30
abundance: few
d_gene: -
CDR3aa: CAWSWTGSRNEQFF
CDR3nt: TGTGCCTGGAGTTGGACCGGGAGTCGTAATGAGCAGTTCTTC

j_gene: TRBJ1-1
v_gene: TRBV5-1
abundance: few
d_gene: TRBD1
CDR3aa: CASSLGQGVTGTEAFF
CDR3nt: TGCGCCAGCAGCTTGGGACAGGGTGTAACGGGCACTGAAGCTTTCTTT

j_gene: TRBJ1-3
v_gene: TRBV9
abundance: -
d_gene: TRBD1
CDR3aa: CASSEQGAQGAGNTIYF
CDR3nt: TGTGCCAGCAGCGAACAGGGGGCCCAGGGAGCTGGAAACACCATATATTTT

j_gene: TRBJ2-7
v_gene: TRBV4-1
abundance: few
d_gene: TRBD1
CDR3aa: CASSQGTGISYEQYF
CDR3nt: TGCGCCAGCAGCCAAGGGACAGGGATATCCTACGAGCAGTACTTC

j_gene: TRBJ2-7
v_gene: TRBV4-1
abundance: -
d_gene: -
CDR3aa: CASSQVPQGFINEQYF
CDR3nt: TGCGCCAGCAGCCAAGTCCCCCAGGGATTCATCAACGAGCAGTACTTC

j_gene: TRBJ2-7
v_gene: TRBV5-4
abundance: few
d_gene: -
CDR3aa: CASSSRGLTSSYEQYF
CDR3nt: TGTGCCAGCAGCTCCAGGGGCCTGACGAGCTCCTACGAGCAGTACTTC

j_gene: TRBJ2-5
v_gene: TRBV15
abundance: -
d_gene: -
CDR3aa: CATSSMRDQETQYF
CDR3nt: TGTGCCACCAGCAGTATGAGGGATCAAGAGACCCAGTACTTC

j_gene: TRBJ1-3
v_gene: TRBV30
abundance: -
d_gene: -
CDR3aa: CAWSIAGNTIYF
CDR3nt: TGTGCCTGGAGTATCGCTGGAAACACCATATATTTT

j_gene: TRBJ1-4
v_gene: TRBV5-1
abundance: few
d_gene: TRBD1
CDR3aa: CASSSGTGDEKLFF
CDR3nt: TGCGCCAGCAGCTCCGGGACAGGGGACGAAAAACTGTTTTTT

j_gene: TRBJ2-3
v_gene: TRBV29-1
abundance: few
d_gene: -
CDR3aa: CSVGTQAITDTQYF
CDR3nt: TGCAGCGTTGGGACACAGGCGATCACAGATACGCAGTATTTT

j_gene: TRBJ2-1
v_gene: TRBV5-1
abundance: few
d_gene: TRBD1
CDR3aa: CASSLGQGEQFF
CDR3nt: TGCGCCAGCAGCCTCGGACAGGGGGAGCAGTTCTTC

j_gene: TRBJ2-5
v_gene: TRBV7-3
abundance: few
d_gene: -
CDR3aa: CASSRLGGEQTQYF
CDR3nt: TGTGCCAGCAGCCGACTCGGGGGAGAACAGACCCAGTACTTC

j_gene: TRBJ2-5
v_gene: TRBV6-1
abundance: -
d_gene: TRBD2
CDR3aa: CASSGLAGGYQETQYF
CDR3nt: TGTGCCAGCAGTGGGCTAGCGGGAGGTTACCAAGAGACCCAGTACTTC

j_gene: TRBJ1-2
v_gene: TRBV9
abundance: -
d_gene: TRBD1
CDR3aa: CASSPPGGTGSNYGYTF
CDR3nt: TGTGCCAGCAGCCCCCCAGGAGGGACAGGGAGTAACTATGGCTACACCTTC

j_gene: TRBJ2-1
v_gene: TRBV27
abundance: few
d_gene: -
CDR3aa: CASSLLGYNEQFF
CDR3nt: TGTGCCAGCAGTTTGCTCGGGTACAATGAGCAGTTCTTC

j_gene: TRBJ2-1
v_gene: TRBV10-3
abundance: -
d_gene: -
CDR3aa: CAIRGGGLLNEQFF
CDR3nt: TGTGCCATCAGGGGTGGAGGGCTACTCAATGAGCAGTTCTTC

j_gene: TRBJ2-1
v_gene: TRBV11-3
abundance: few
d_gene: TRBD2
CDR3aa: CASSLEGGSSYNEQFF
CDR3nt: TGTGCCAGCAGCTTGGAGGGAGGGAGCTCCTACAATGAGCAGTTCTTC

j_gene: TRBJ2-1
v_gene: TRBV9
abundance: -
d_gene: TRBD2
CDR3aa: CASSVVAGADEQFF
CDR3nt: TGTGCCAGCAGCGTAGTAGCGGGGGCGGATGAGCAGTTCTTC

j_gene: TRBJ2-3
v_gene: TRBV7-2
abundance: -
d_gene: -
CDR3aa: CASSQRSGTTDTQYF
CDR3nt: TGTGCCAGCAGCCAGCGTAGCGGAACCACAGATACGCAGTATTTT

j_gene: TRBJ2-5
v_gene: TRBV29-1
abundance: -
d_gene: -
CDR3aa: CSVMRARETQYF
CDR3nt: TGCAGCGTTATGAGGGCTCGTGAGACCCAGTACTTC

j_gene: TRBJ2-7
v_gene: TRBV5-1
abundance: few
d_gene: -
CDR3aa: CASSINPGWYEQYF
CDR3nt: TGCGCCAGCAGCATTAACCCCGGGTGGTACGAGCAGTACTTC

j_gene: TRBJ2-2
v_gene: TRBV4-1
abundance: -
d_gene: TRBD1
CDR3aa: CASSQGTGPTGELFF
CDR3nt: TGCGCCAGCAGCCAAGGGACAGGCCCCACCGGGGAGCTGTTTTTT

j_gene: TRBJ2-5
v_gene: TRBV10-1
abundance: -
d_gene: -
CDR3aa: CASDVGGGDGTQYF
CDR3nt: TGCGCCAGCGACGTGGGAGGAGGGGACGGGACCCAGTACTTC

j_gene: TRBJ2-7
v_gene: TRBV5-1
abundance: -
d_gene: -
CDR3aa: CASSFARGDEQYF
CDR3nt: TGCGCCAGCAGCTTCGCTCGCGGGGACGAGCAGTACTTC

j_gene: TRBJ2-1
v_gene: TRBV9
abundance: few
d_gene: -
CDR3aa: CASSVAGSGSSYNEQFF
CDR3nt: TGTGCCAGCAGCGTAGCGGGGAGCGGAAGCTCCTACAATGAGCAGTTCTTC

j_gene: TRBJ2-7
v_gene: TRBV7-2
abundance: -
d_gene: TRBD2
CDR3aa: CASSPGLAGGYEQYF
CDR3nt: TGTGCCAGCAGCCCGGGACTAGCGGGAGGGTACGAGCAGTACTTC

j_gene: TRBJ1-6
v_gene: TRBV2
abundance: -
d_gene: -
CDR3aa: CASSDRGRSREALHF
CDR3nt: TGTGCCAGCAGTGACCGGGGCAGGTCGAGGGAGGCCCTCCACTTT

j_gene: TRBJ2-7
v_gene: TRBV10-3
abundance: -
d_gene: TRBD2
CDR3aa: CAISEWAGLSGEQYF
CDR3nt: TGTGCCATCAGTGAATGGGCGGGACTAAGTGGCGAGCAGTACTTC

j_gene: TRBJ2-7
v_gene: TRBV27
abundance: -
d_gene: -
CDR3aa: CASSLGTGGAYEQYF
CDR3nt: TGTGCCAGCAGTTTAGGTACAGGGGGGGCCTACGAGCAGTACTTC

j_gene: TRBJ2-7
v_gene: TRBV6-4
abundance: few
d_gene: TRBD2
CDR3aa: CASSETSGSTHEQYF
CDR3nt: TGTGCCAGCAGTGAGACTAGCGGGAGCACCCACGAGCAGTACTTC

j_gene: TRBJ1-4
v_gene: TRBV5-1
abundance: few
d_gene: TRBD1
CDR3aa: CASSSHGTGGFRKLFF
CDR3nt: TGCGCCAGCAGCTCACACGGGACAGGGGGCTTTAGAAAACTGTTTTTT

j_gene: TRBJ1-2
v_gene: TRBV11-3
abundance: -
d_gene: -
CDR3aa: CASSSNSGGYTF
CDR3nt: TGTGCCAGCAGTTCTAATAGTGGTGGCTACACCTTC

j_gene: TRBJ2-3
v_gene: TRBV6-1
abundance: few
d_gene: TRBD1
CDR3aa: CASSDWGQGTDTQYF
CDR3nt: TGTGCCAGCAGTGATTGGGGACAGGGGACAGATACGCAGTATTTT

j_gene: TRBJ1-1
v_gene: TRBV10-3
abundance: few
d_gene: -
CDR3aa: CAISDHGGRDTEAFF
CDR3nt: TGTGCCATCAGTGATCACGGGGGGCGAGACACTGAAGCTTTCTTT

j_gene: TRBJ2-2
v_gene: TRBV10-1
abundance: few
d_gene: TRBD1
CDR3aa: CASSEDDRGNTGELFF
CDR3nt: TGCGCCAGCAGTGAGGACGACAGGGGGAACACCGGGGAGCTGTTTTTT

j_gene: TRBJ2-5
v_gene: TRBV30
abundance: -
d_gene: TRBD2
CDR3aa: CAWSGGGSGIETQYF
CDR3nt: TGTGCCTGGAGTGGGGGCGGGAGCGGGATAGAGACCCAGTACTTC

j_gene: TRBJ2-1
v_gene: TRBV6-1
abundance: few
d_gene: -
CDR3aa: CASDKPFNEQFF
CDR3nt: TGTGCCAGCGACAAGCCCTTCAATGAGCAGTTCTTC

j_gene: TRBJ1-5
v_gene: TRBV7-2
abundance: -
d_gene: -
CDR3aa: CASSFHAGGGQPQHF
CDR3nt: TGTGCCAGCAGCTTCCATGCGGGGGGCGGTCAGCCCCAGCATTTT

j_gene: TRBJ1-1
v_gene: TRBV28
abundance: -
d_gene: TRBD1
CDR3aa: CASSYRGMNTEAFF
CDR3nt: TGTGCCAGCAGTTACAGGGGTATGAACACTGAAGCTTTCTTT